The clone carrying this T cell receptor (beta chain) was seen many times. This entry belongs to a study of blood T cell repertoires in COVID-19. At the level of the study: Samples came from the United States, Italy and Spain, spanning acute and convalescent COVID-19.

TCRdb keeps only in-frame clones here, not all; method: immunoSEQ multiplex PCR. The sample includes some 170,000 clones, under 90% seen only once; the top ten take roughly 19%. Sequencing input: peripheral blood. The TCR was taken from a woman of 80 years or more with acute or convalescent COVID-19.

The CDR3 protein is CASSLAYRSNQPQHF. Written as DNA, the CDR3 is TGTGCCAGCAGCTTAGCCTACCGTAGCAATCAGCCCCAGCATTTT. The V call is TRBV7-2, the J call TRBJ1-5; D unclear. The germline V gene encodes CDR1 SGHTA and CDR2 FQGNSA. This CDR3 spans 15 amino acids. V shed 0 bases and J shed 0 bases, with 6 bases lying between them.